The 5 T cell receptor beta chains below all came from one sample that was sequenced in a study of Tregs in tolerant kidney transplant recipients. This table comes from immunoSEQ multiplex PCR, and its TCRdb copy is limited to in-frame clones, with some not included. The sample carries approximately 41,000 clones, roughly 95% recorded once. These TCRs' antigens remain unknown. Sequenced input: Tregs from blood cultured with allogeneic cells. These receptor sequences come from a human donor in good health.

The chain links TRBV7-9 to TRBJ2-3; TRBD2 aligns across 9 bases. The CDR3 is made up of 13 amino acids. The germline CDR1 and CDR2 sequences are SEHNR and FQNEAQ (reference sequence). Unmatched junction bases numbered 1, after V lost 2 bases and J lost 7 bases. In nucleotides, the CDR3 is TGTGCCAGCAGCTTACTAGCGGGACATACGCAGTATTTT. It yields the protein CASSLLAGHTQYF.

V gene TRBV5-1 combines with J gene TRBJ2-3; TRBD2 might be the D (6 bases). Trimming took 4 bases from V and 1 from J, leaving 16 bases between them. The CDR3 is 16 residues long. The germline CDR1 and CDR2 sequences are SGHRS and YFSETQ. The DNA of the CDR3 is TGCGCCAGCAGCGTCCAGGGACTTTCCCGCACAGATACGCAGTATTTT. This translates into CASSVQGLSRTDTQYF.

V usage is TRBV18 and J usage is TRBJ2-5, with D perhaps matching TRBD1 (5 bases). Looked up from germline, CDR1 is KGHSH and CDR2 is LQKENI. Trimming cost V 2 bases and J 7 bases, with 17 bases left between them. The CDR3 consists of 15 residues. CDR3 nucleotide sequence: TGTGCCAGCTCACCAACAGGCCAGAACGTGGGGACCCAGTACTTC. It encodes CASSPTGQNVGTQYF.

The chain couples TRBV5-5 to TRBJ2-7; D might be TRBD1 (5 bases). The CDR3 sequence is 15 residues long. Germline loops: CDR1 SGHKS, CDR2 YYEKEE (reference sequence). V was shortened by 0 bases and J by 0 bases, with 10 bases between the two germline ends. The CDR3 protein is CASSLGQLISYEQYF. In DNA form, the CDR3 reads TGTGCCAGCAGCTTGGGACAGTTGATCTCCTACGAGCAGTACTTC.

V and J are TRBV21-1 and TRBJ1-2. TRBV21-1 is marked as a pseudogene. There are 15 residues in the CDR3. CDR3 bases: TGTGCCAGCAGCCCGAGGGGGGGCCTGGTCTATGGCTACACCTTC. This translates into CASSPRGGLVYGYTF.